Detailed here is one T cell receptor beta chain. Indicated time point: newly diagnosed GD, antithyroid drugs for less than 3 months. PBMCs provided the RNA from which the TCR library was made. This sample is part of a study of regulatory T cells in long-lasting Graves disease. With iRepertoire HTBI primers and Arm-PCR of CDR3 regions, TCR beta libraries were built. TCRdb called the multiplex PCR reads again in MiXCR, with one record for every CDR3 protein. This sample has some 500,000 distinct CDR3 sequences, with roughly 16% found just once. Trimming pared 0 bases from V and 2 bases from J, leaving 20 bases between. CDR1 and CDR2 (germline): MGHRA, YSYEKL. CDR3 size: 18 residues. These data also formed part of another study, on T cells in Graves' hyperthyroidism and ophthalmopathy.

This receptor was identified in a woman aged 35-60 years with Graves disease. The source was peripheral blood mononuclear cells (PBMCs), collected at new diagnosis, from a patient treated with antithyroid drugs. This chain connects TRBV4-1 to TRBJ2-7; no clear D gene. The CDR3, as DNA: TGCGCCAGCAGCCAAGATAGTAATGGCAAGCGACCAACCTACGAGCAGTACTTC. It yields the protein CASSQDSNGKRPTYEQYF.